The 20 T cell receptor beta chains reported below all come from one sample, sequenced in a study of shared clonotypes between healthy human individuals. Assay used: immunoSEQ multiplex PCR; TCRdb lists only in-frame clones, some missing. This sample carries some 320,000 clones, around 90% of them seen once, and the ten largest clones take around 16%. Sequencing input: memory CD8+ T cells sorted from blood. Subset reported: CD45RO+ cells pooled with CCR7-negative TemRA cells. These receptors originate from a man younger than 35 in good health.

The V and J genes are TRBV30 and TRBJ2-5; 7 bases line up with TRBD2. The CDR3 extends over 14 amino acids. V trimming: 2 bases; J trimming: 3 bases; junction bases outside the gene matches: 6. Germline values: CDR1 GTSNPN, CDR2 SVGIG (reference sequence). The CDR3 reads CAWSPTSVEETQYF. In nucleotides, the CDR3 is TGTGCCTGGAGTCCAACTAGCGTGGAAGAGACCCAGTACTTC.

This chain uses TRBV4-3 with TRBJ2-7, with TRBD1 identical over 10 bases. The junction had 1 base not matched to a gene; V was cut back by 0 bases and J by 5 bases. Germline assignment: CDR1 LGHNA and CDR2 YSLEER. The CDR3 has 14 residues. The CDR3 DNA follows: TGCGCCAGCAGCCAAGATGGGACAGGGGACGAGCAGTACTTC. This gives the protein CASSQDGTGDEQYF.

V and J are TRBV2 and TRBJ2-7; possible D gene TRBD1, 6 bases. Germline V gives CDR1 SNHLY, CDR2 FYNNEI. Trimming pared 7 bases from V and 3 bases from J, leaving 10 bases between. This CDR3 contains 12 residues. DNA for the CDR3: TGTGCCAGCATTTTACAGGGCTACGAGCAGTACTTC. Protein: CASILQGYEQYF.

V usage is TRBV29-1 and J usage is TRBJ2-2; the match to TRBD2 covers 8 bases. After removal of 7 bases from V and 2 bases from J, the junction contained 12 bases not matched to a gene. CDR1 is SQVTM, CDR2 ANQGSEA, per germline. The CDR3 is 16 residues long. CDR3 residues: CSASPSSGPNTGELFF. As DNA, the CDR3 is TGCAGCGCCTCTCCGTCTAGCGGGCCCAACACCGGGGAGCTGTTTTTT.

On this clone: The same CDR3 also results from other DNA sequences found in this sample. This chain links TRBV7-9 with TRBJ2-1; D not resolved. This CDR3 spans 12 amino acids. V lost 1 base and J 7 bases, leaving 5 bases between the germline ends. The V gene's germline CDR1 is SEHNR and CDR2 FQNEAQ (reference sequence). The CDR3 DNA is TGTGCCAGCAGCTTAGTGGGTAATGAGCAGTTCTTC. Its protein product is CASSLVGNEQFF.

The chain recombines TRBV28 with TRBJ2-7; D unclear. The CDR3 is 13 residues long. Germline CDR1 MDHEN, CDR2 SYDVKM. V was shortened by 3 bases and J by 0 bases, with 6 bases between the two germline ends. The CDR3 DNA is TGTGCCAGCAGTTTCCCGGGCTCCTACGAGCAGTACTTC. Translated, it gives CASSFPGSYEQYF.

This clone is labeled as medium-sized (0.01 to 0.1%). J is TRBJ2-7 and V is TRBV4-3, with D perhaps being TRBD1 or TRBD2 (7 bases each). Germline assignment: CDR1 LGHNA and CDR2 YSLEER. This CDR3 comprises 14 residues. Trimming cost V 4 bases and J 3 bases, with 13 bases left between them. The CDR3 loop is CASSPAGQNYEQYF. The CDR3, as DNA: TGCGCCAGCAGCCCAGCGGGACAGAACTACGAGCAGTACTTC.

The gene calls are TRBV5-4 and TRBJ2-7, with 9 nucleotides matching TRBD1. The CDR3 spans 14 residues. From germline, CDR1 is SGHNT and CDR2 YYREEE (reference sequence). Trimming removed 3 bases from V and 5 bases from J; junction bases left unmatched: 6. This chain's CDR3 is CASSWTGARDEQYF. The DNA for the CDR3 is TGTGCCAGCAGCTGGACAGGGGCTAGGGACGAGCAGTACTTC.

This clone was detected many times. The chain employs TRBV4-1 and TRBJ2-7, with 8 bases matching TRBD2. Germline V lookup: CDR1 MGHRA, CDR2 YSYEKL. This CDR3 is built from 13 residues. Losses at the gene ends were 8 bases for V and 5 bases for J; bases not matched to a gene: 8. The CDR3: CASAGTSSHEQYF. The CDR3 nucleotides read TGCGCCAGCGCCGGGACTAGTAGCCACGAGCAGTACTTC.

This clone is medium-sized in the sample. This chain uses TRBV2 with TRBJ1-2; possible D gene TRBD1, 5 bases. V dropped 3 bases and J dropped 2 bases, with 22 bases sitting between them. Germline V gene data show CDR1 as SNHLY and CDR2 as FYNNEI. This CDR3 has 18 amino acids. The CDR3 DNA reads TGTGCCAGCAGTGATTCAGGGAGGGATACCGAGCCGAACTATGGCTACACCTTC. Encoded protein: CASSDSGRDTEPNYGYTF.

The chain couples TRBV5-1 to TRBJ1-1; D is ambiguous. The germline CDR1 and CDR2 sequences are SGHRS and YFSETQ. This CDR3 region has 14 residues. V was cut by 2 bases and J by 4 bases, with 12 bases left in between. The CDR3 region is CASSFWGSGTEAFF. For the CDR3, the DNA is TGCGCCAGCAGCTTCTGGGGATCGGGCACTGAAGCTTTCTTT. Full variable domain (outside the CDR3, taken from reference TRBV5-1 and TRBJ1-1): KAGVTQTPRYLIKTRGQQVTLSCSPISGHRSVSWYQQTPGQGLQFLFEYFSETQRNKGNFPGRFSGRQFSNSRSEMNVSTLELGDSALYLCASSFWGSGTEAFFGQGTRLTVV.

Many counts were recorded for this clone. The chain recombines TRBV7-2 with TRBJ2-7, with 14 bases that match TRBD2. V was clipped by 5 bases and J by 3 bases; unmatched bases: 3. This CDR3 spans 15 amino acids. Germline values: CDR1 SGHTA, CDR2 FQGNSA. CDR3 sequence reads: CASSEGLAGVYEQYF. CDR3 sequence (DNA): TGTGCCAGCAGCGAGGGACTAGCGGGGGTCTACGAGCAGTACTTC. Full variable domain (remainder filled in from reference TRBV7-2 and TRBJ2-7): GAGVSQSPSNKVTEKGKDVELRCDPISGHTALYWYRQSLGQGLEFLIYFQGNSAPDKSGLPSDRFSAERTGGSVSTLTIQRTQQEDSAVYLCASSEGLAGVYEQYFGPGTRLTVT.

The CDR3 spells CASSALAGPGGEQYF. CDR3 sequence (DNA): TGTGCCAGCAGTGCCCTAGCGGGACCGGGGGGCGAGCAGTACTTC. The J gene is TRBJ2-7, the V gene TRBV21-1; TRBD2 is the table's D call and was not checked against the DNA. TRBV21-1 is a recognized pseudogene. This CDR3 comprises 15 residues.

This clone was recorded once. The chain combines TRBV7-9 with TRBJ1-1, with D possibly matching TRBD1 (5 bases). In germline, CDR1 is SEHNR, CDR2 FQNEAQ (reference sequence). The germline V and J ends were trimmed by 3 bases and 8 bases, with 16 bases remaining between them. The CDR3 loop spans 14 amino acids. The CDR3: CASSFPGPSSEAFF. The CDR3 DNA follows: TGTGCCAGCAGCTTTCCGGGACCGTCGTCAGAAGCTTTCTTT.

As concerns this clone: Additional DNA sequences in this sample encode the identical CDR3. This chain joins TRBV13 and TRBJ2-3; 8 positions match TRBD2. CDR1 and CDR2 from the germline V gene are PRHDT and FYEKMQ (reference sequence). V was pared by 6 bases and J by 1 base, with 6 bases of the junction left unmatched. The CDR3 spans 15 residues. CDR3 loop: CASSWRGAGTDTQYF. In DNA form, the CDR3 reads TGTGCCAGCAGTTGGCGGGGGGCTGGCACAGATACGCAGTATTTT.

J is TRBJ1-5 and V is TRBV4-1, with 7 bases that match TRBD1. The germline V gene has CDR1 MGHRA and CDR2 YSYEKL. This CDR3 has 17 amino acids. The junction had 10 bases not matched to a gene; V was cut back by 3 bases and J by 2 bases. CDR3 DNA: TGCGCCAGCAGCCAGGTTTACAGGGGTGATGGCAATCAGCCCCAGCATTTT. This codes for CASSQVYRGDGNQPQHF.

The chain recombines TRBV5-1 with TRBJ2-4; 12 nucleotides match TRBD2. This CDR3 is built from 14 residues. V lost 4 bases, J lost 8 bases, and 4 bases stayed unmatched. The germline V gene encodes CDR1 SGHRS and CDR2 YFSETQ. CDR3 amino acids: CASSLTSGRDIQYF. DNA of the CDR3: TGCGCCAGCAGCCTGACTAGCGGGAGAGACATTCAGTACTTC. The whole variable domain, remainder taken from reference TRBV5-1 and TRBJ2-4, is KAGVTQTPRYLIKTRGQQVTLSCSPISGHRSVSWYQQTPGQGLQFLFEYFSETQRNKGNFPGRFSGRQFSNSRSEMNVSTLELGDSALYLCASSLTSGRDIQYFGAGTRLSVL.

The V call is TRBV4-2, the J call TRBJ1-1; no firm D call. V was shortened by 1 base and J by 6 bases, with 3 bases between the two germline ends. Germline V gene sequence: CDR1 LGHNA, CDR2 YNFKEQ. The CDR3 totals 11 residues. The CDR3 protein is CASSQAPEAFF. The CDR3 nucleotides are TGTGCCAGCAGCCAAGCCCCTGAAGCTTTCTTT.

This clone was picked up one time. The rearrangement links TRBV28 to TRBJ2-7; 8 bases are a match to TRBD2. The CDR3 covers 18 residues. V shed 4 bases and J 3 bases; nucleotides not matched to a gene: 17. Germline V lookup: CDR1 MDHEN, CDR2 SYDVKM. The CDR3 DNA follows: TGTGCCAGCAGTTCCCCCAACTTAACTAGCGGACAATACTACGAGCAGTACTTC. The encoded protein is CASSSPNLTSGQYYEQYF.

The J gene is TRBJ2-2, the V gene TRBV11-3; 9 bases are a match to TRBD1. The CDR3 covers 15 residues. Germline V gene lookup returns CDR1 SGHNT and CDR2 YENEEA. V lost 5 bases and J lost 5; bases outside the gene matches: 6. The CDR3 reads CASSGRTGETGELFF. CDR3 bases: TGTGCCAGCAGCGGTCGGACAGGGGAGACCGGGGAGCTGTTTTTT. The full variable domain, with the rest looked up from reference TRBV11-3 and TRBJ2-2, is EAGVVQSPRYKIIEKKQPVAFWCNPISGHNTLYWYLQNLGQGPELLIRYENEEAVDDSQLPKDRFSAERLKGVDSTLKIQPAELGDSAVYLCASSGRTGETGELFFGEGSRLTVL.